This T cell receptor (beta chain) derives from a study of PD-1 blockade in mismatch repair-deficient tumors. The repertoire was sequenced with immunoSEQ multiplex PCR; TCRdb's copy has only in-frame clones and lacks some. This table holds about 100,000 clones, 82% found once. Study conclusions and caveats: After pembrolizumab, tumor-resident clones rose rapidly, then generally contracted before radiologic responses.

This clone was seen a single time. Its antigen remains unknown. The sequence derives from an adult with mismatch repair-deficient cancer. Sequenced here: peripheral blood, sampled approximately 35 weeks after starting pembrolizumab.

The chain's CDR3 is CASSNGGLAGGRQFF. Here the CDR3 DNA reads TGTGCCAGCAGTAACGGGGGACTAGCGGGGGGTAGGCAGTTCTTC. J is TRBJ2-1 and V is TRBV6-6; TRBD2 matches 15 bases. The CDR3 sequence is 15 residues long. CDR1 is MNHNY, CDR2 SVGAGI, per germline (reference sequence). The J segment lost 12 bases and the V segment lost 5 bases, leaving 8 bases of the junction unmatched.